The clone carrying this T cell receptor (beta chain) was recorded at least ten times. Antigen: not known. Together with a sample-barcoded 5' primer, a J-beta primer mix was included in a second PCR lasting about 6 to 12 cycles. Each TCR beta cDNA got a 12-nucleotide random molecular identifier. TCRdb reprocessed the 5' RACE reads via MiXCR and lists one record per CDR3 protein. Here the sample spans around 1,600,000 distinct CDR3 sequences, around 40% being singletons. The sample belongs to a study of blood T cells in healthy people across ages. V trimming: 3 bases; J trimming: 4 bases; junction bases outside the gene matches: 0. The CDR3 length is 12 residues. Looked up from germline, CDR1 is DFQATT and CDR2 is SNEGSKA (reference sequence). Overall study results and limits: There was a strong correlation between TCR beta diversity and naive T cell percentage.

The chain uses TRBV20-1 and TRBJ2-1; TRBD2 aligns across 7 bases. The clonotype comes from a woman younger than 30 in good health. Input material: blood. The CDR3 reads CSASGGYNEQFF. The CDR3 DNA follows: TGCAGTGCTAGCGGGGGGTACAATGAGCAGTTCTTC.